The T cell receptor beta chain described here comes from a study of shared clonotypes between healthy human individuals. The study's findings and limits: Depth of sequencing was expected to influence donor clonotype sharing. The study found lower generation probabilities in non-shared clonotypes than in those shared by all four donors.

Germline V gene sequence: CDR1 KGHSH, CDR2 LQKENI. Trimming shortened V by 6 bases and J by 4 bases, and 15 bases separated the two germline ends. The CDR3 has 14 amino acids. Researchers divided each subset's genomic DNA evenly across several immunoSEQ plates. Measured with immunoSEQ multiplex PCR; TCRdb has only the in-frame clones, and not every one. The sample lists about a million clones, 60% to 85% occurring once. As to this clone: The antigen is unknown.

The chain combines TRBV18 with TRBJ1-1; D gene ambiguous. The sequencing input was memory CD4+ T cells from PBMCs. Subset defined: CD45RA-negative fraction. The receptor was derived from a young man in good health. Some clones in this sample may be carry-over from other donors' samples. CDR3 nucleotides: TGTGCCAGCTCTGGCGCGGGGAAGAGCACTGAAGCTTTCTTT. Encoded protein: CASSGAGKSTEAFF.